This TCR beta chain is drawn from a study of cytomegalovirus exposure and HLA in healthy donors. The table came from immunoSEQ multiplex PCR; TCRdb's copy has only in-frame clones and leaves some out. The repertoire holds around 300,000 clones, over 75% seen once, with approximately 0.9% in the top ten. A remark on this clone: Its target is unknown.

Study-level points and caveats: It was confirmed in vitro that a few of the CMV-associated chains were specific for CMV antigens. The authors enumerated roughly 160 TCR beta chains as linked to cytomegalovirus.

Germline V gives CDR1 MGHRA, CDR2 YSYEKL. The CDR3 is 16 amino acids. V gave up 1 base and J gave up 4 bases; unmatched junction bases: 6. This sequence was found in a man aged 25 to 40 in good health and CMV-seronegative. This chain connects TRBV4-1 to TRBJ2-3; TRBD1 matches 9 bases. Sequenced input: PBMCs. The CDR3 region is CASSQVKTGGPDTQYF. The CDR3 region has the DNA TGCGCCAGCAGCCAAGTGAAGACAGGGGGGCCAGATACGCAGTATTTT.